The T cell receptor beta chain under discussion was sequenced for a study of naive and memory T cell subsets (dated by TCRdb to the late 2010s). As for the study more broadly: The study applied an open-source, UMI-based TCR alpha and beta sequencing pipeline to sorted naive and memory peripheral blood T cell subsets. The functional CMV T cell responses agreed completely with IgG serology results. RNA was DNase-treated and reverse transcribed with TCR constant-region primers, mostly using SuperScript III.

Measured from the cysteine to the phenylalanine, the CDR3 is 16 residues long. CDR3 DNA only is kept here, 48 bases in frame from base 1. Here V drops 4 bases and J drops 4 bases, and the junction holds 13 bases not matched to any gene. Via the germline V gene, CDR1 is SGHDT and CDR2 YYEEEE. Receptor amplification or capture employed UMI-ligation and nested PCR. The beta constant-region primer was an equimolar mix of two oligonucleotides covering both TRBC1 and TRBC2. The ligated cDNA went through four rounds of PCR with nested alpha and beta constant-region primers together with the SP2 primer. A single-stranded oligonucleotide bearing the SP2 primer plus a 12-nucleotide UMI was ligated onto the 3' end of the cDNA by T4 RNA ligase 1. Incubation of the ligation reaction lasted about 18-25 hours at 16 degrees C. PCR2 was typically run as a SYBR Green qPCR and stopped at a predetermined threshold to prevent over-amplification. Agencourt AMPure XP magnetic beads were used for all purifications after the first. Libraries were quantified by Qubit and checked on a TapeStation, with a main peak expected near 650 bp. Pooled libraries were sequenced on an Illumina MiSeq with v2 2x251 paired-end kits, typically giving about 0.85-2.3 million reads per sample. Each sample was pooled at 4 nM, and roughly 5-7% PhiX was included to help cluster recognition. In the paper's pipeline: Decombinator assigned V and J genes to Demultiplexor-processed FASTQ reads by tag matching, allowing a single base-pair mismatch. UMIs were used by Collapsinator to correct both sequencing errors and frequency errors arising from PCR heterogeneity. CDR3Translator translated TCRs and extracted CDR3s from the conserved cysteine to the FGXG phenylalanine, flagging non-productive sequences. Gini, Shannon entropy and inverse Simpson indices were calculated on repertoires that had been subsampled to equal numbers of UMI-defined TCRs. Power-law fits to clonotype abundance distributions were performed by maximum likelihood within the linear range. When run on a single naive CD8 sample, MIGEC and the pipeline yielded similar UMI counts, similar unique TCR numbers and similar clonal distributions. In one analysis, naive TCRs also found in any memory subset of the same donor were removed from the naive repertoire. The repertoires were searched for roughly 7,900 CMV-associated CDR3 sequences that had been compiled from VDJdb and a published dataset. Through fastp at Q25 and MiXCR, TCRdb rebuilt clones from the public reads, retaining in-frame beta chains. Each entry merges the rows of one CDR3 protein and shows their most common DNA and genes. The V and J calls and clone size come from TCRdb's table, not from the authors' own analysis. For this sample the table gives roughly 140,000 distinct CDR3 sequences, of which about a fifth were detected only once. The ten top clones hold 0.55% to 0.75% of the sample.

From the second PCR step onward, the TCR alpha chain libraries and the TCR beta chain libraries were amplified separately. The CMV status of each donor was determined by measuring IFNgamma production from CD4+ T cells after fresh PBMCs had been stimulated overnight with CMV viral lysate. CD4 T cells were positively selected using Miltenyi beads, after which CD8 T cells were positively selected from the CD4-negative fraction. Cells stained for CD3, CD4, CD8, CD45RA, CD27 and a live/dead dye were sorted on a BD Aria II into four subsets by CD45RA and CD27. A few healthy volunteers provided blood, and the blood of each volunteer was split into CD4 and CD8 T cells and then into four differentiation subsets. Approximately 110 ml of peripheral blood was taken from each donor, and PBMC were separated by density-gradient centrifugation on Ficoll-Paque PLUS. After sorting, cells were lysed in RLT buffer, RNA was extracted using a Qiagen RNeasy kit, and the extracted RNA was stored at -80 degrees C.

What the authors observed across the whole study: Once error correction was done, more than 95% of naive TCR sequences showed up just once, which made the naive abundance distributions much steeper than those of the memory subsets. A power law was followed by TCR abundance, with an exponent that differed between naive and memory subsets but was consistent across the three individuals. The repertoire findings for the naive and memory subsets could not be validated against a ground truth because none was available. Each clonotype was defined as a single alpha or beta chain sequence rather than as a paired alpha/beta receptor. In both CD4 and CD8 cells, going from naive through CM, EM and EMRA, the Gini index went up while Shannon and inverse Simpson diversity went down. RNA-based TCR counts may be influenced by expression changes linked to T cell activation and differentiation. A few larger clonotypes were found in naive repertoires, especially CD8, and these larger clonotypes were possibly memory cells re-expressing CD45RA.

Regarding this clonotype: What this receptor recognizes is not known. No qualities accompany the bases; no much larger clone lies one base away.

The sequenced sample was naive CD8+ T cells from blood. Reading the label with the study, this specimen's cell subset or site is: naive T cells, CD45RA high CD27+. The chain uses TRBV5-6 and TRBJ1-2, with 7 middle bases fitting TRBD1. This TCR was recovered from a human donor in good health. The encoded CDR3 is CASSLYLGQTIYGYTF. Here is the DNA: TGTGCCAGCAGCCTCTACTTGGGACAGACGATCTATGGCTACACCTTC. Joined to the reference TRBV5-6 and TRBJ1-2 proteins, this CDR3 gives the full variable domain: DAGVTQSPTHLIKTRGQQVTLRCSPKSGHDTVSWYQQALGQGPQFIFQYYEEEERQRGNFPDRFSGHQFPNYSSELNVNALLLGDSALYLCASSLYLGQTIYGYTFGSGTRLTVV.